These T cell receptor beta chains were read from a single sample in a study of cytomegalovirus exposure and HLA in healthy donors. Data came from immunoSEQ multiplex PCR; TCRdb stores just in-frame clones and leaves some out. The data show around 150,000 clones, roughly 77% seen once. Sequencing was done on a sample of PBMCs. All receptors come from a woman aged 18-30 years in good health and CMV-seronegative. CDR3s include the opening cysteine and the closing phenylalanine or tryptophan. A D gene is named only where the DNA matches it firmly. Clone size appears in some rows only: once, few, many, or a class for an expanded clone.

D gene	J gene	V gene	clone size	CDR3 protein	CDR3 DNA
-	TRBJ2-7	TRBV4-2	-	CASSQESRAPSYEQYF	TGTGCCAGCAGCCAAGAATCGAGGGCCCCTTCCTACGAGCAGTACTTC
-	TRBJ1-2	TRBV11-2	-	CASSPNRERSRGYTF	TGTGCCAGCAGCCCAAACAGGGAAAGGTCGCGTGGCTACACCTTC
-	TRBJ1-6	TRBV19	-	CASSIGANNSPLHF	TGTGCCAGTAGTATAGGAGCGAATAATTCACCCCTCCACTTT
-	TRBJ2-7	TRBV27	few	CASSHGQPLGYEQYF	TGTGCCAGCAGTCATGGACAGCCCCTCGGTTACGAGCAGTACTTC
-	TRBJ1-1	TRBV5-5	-	CASSLGLRGSGNTEAFF	TGTGCCAGCAGCTTGGGACTCAGGGGATCCGGGAACACTGAAGCTTTCTTT
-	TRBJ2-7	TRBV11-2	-	CASTTTYEQYF	TGTGCCAGCACCACTACATACGAGCAGTACTTC
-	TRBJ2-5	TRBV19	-	CASRNGSRFRETQYF	TGTGCCAGTAGGAACGGGAGCCGTTTTAGGGAGACCCAGTACTTC
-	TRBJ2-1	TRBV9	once	CASSVTSRDISYNEQFF	TGTGCCAGCAGCGTCACATCACGGGACATCTCCTACAATGAGCAGTTCTTC
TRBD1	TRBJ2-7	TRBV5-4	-	CASTPGENSGTGTYEQYF	TGTGCCAGCACCCCGGGCGAAAATTCAGGGACAGGAACTTACGAGCAGTACTTC
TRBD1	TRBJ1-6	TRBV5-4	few	CASSLGTGISPLHF	TGTGCCAGCAGCTTGGGGACAGGTATTTCACCCCTCCACTTT
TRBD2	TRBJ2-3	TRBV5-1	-	CASSSSGGAFTDTQYF	TGCGCCAGCAGCTCAAGCGGGGGGGCATTCACAGATACGCAGTATTTT
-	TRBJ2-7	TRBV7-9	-	CASSSASGEQYF	TGTGCCAGCAGCTCTGCGTCGGGGGAGCAGTACTTC
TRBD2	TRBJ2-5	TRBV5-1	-	CASCRLAGVGQETQYF	TGCGCCAGCTGCAGACTAGCGGGAGTCGGGCAAGAGACCCAGTACTTC
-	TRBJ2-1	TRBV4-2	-	CASSQGLVYNEQFF	TGTGCCAGCAGCCAAGGACTAGTTTACAATGAGCAGTTCTTC
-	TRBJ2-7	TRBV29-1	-	CSVGAYSYEQYF	TGCAGCGTTGGCGCCTACTCCTACGAGCAGTACTTC
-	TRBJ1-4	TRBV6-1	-	CASSQRGEKLFF	TGTGCCAGCAGCCAGCGAGGGGAAAAACTGTTTTTT
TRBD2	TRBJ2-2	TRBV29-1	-	CSVARGGEGNTGELFF	TGCAGCGTTGCGCGGGGGGGCGAAGGGAACACCGGGGAGCTGTTTTTT
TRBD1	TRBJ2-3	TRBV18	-	CASSPRDRGSTDTQYF	TGTGCCAGCTCACCACGGGACAGGGGATCGACAGATACGCAGTATTTT
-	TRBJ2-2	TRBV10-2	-	CASTRRDTGELFF	TGCGCCAGCACGCGCCGGGACACCGGGGAGCTGTTTTTT
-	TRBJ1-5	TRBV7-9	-	CASSFSNSNQPQHF	TGTGCCAGCAGTTTCAGTAATAGCAATCAGCCCCAGCATTTT
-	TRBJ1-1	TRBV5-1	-	CASSLESGFGTEAFF	TGCGCCAGCAGCTTGGAGTCAGGGTTTGGCACTGAAGCTTTCTTT
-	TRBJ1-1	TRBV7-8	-	CASSLDGGTEAFF	TGTGCCAGCAGCTTAGACGGGGGCACTGAAGCTTTCTTT